The 30 T cell receptor beta chains listed next were all sequenced from one sample in a study of CD8+ T cells in alopecia areata. Sequencing relied on a cDNA template that was reverse transcribed from extracted RNA. The method was immunoSEQ multiplex PCR; TCRdb's version includes in-frame clones alone and lacks a portion of them. The sample records roughly 120,000 clones, approximately 58% being singletons. The sample was CD4+ T cells sorted from blood. These receptors came from a human donor in good health.

The genes are TRBV14 and TRBJ1-2, with D uncertain. CDR3 length: 13 amino acids. V was clipped by 0 bases and J by 3 bases, with 5 bases between them. From germline, CDR1 is SGHDN and CDR2 FVKESK. The CDR3 nucleotides are TGTGCCAGCAGCCAAGAGGGGTACTATGGCTACACCTTC. It encodes CASSQEGYYGYTF.

J is TRBJ1-2 and V is TRBV30; a weak D match, TRBD1 (5 bases). The germline V and J ends were trimmed by 3 bases and 4 bases, with 6 bases remaining between them. The CDR3 length is 11 residues. In germline, CDR1 is GTSNPN, CDR2 SVGIG (reference sequence). CDR3 region: CAWRDSYGYTF. The CDR3 DNA sequence: TGTGCCTGGAGAGACAGCTATGGCTACACCTTC.

This clone was seen many times. The V and J genes are TRBV9 and TRBJ1-4, with D possibly TRBD1 on 5 matching bases. Deletions cut 3 bases from V and 5 bases from J, with 17 bases between. CDR3 length: 16 amino acids. Germline V gene lookup returns CDR1 SGDLS and CDR2 YYNGEE. The CDR3 DNA is TGTGCCAGCAGCGCCCGTTCCGGGGACGAAAATGAAAAACTGTTTTTT. Amino acid sequence: CASSARSGDENEKLFF.

This clone showed up many times. V and J are TRBV6-5 and TRBJ2-3, with TRBD2 as a possible D gene (5 bases). Trimming cost V 6 bases and J 6 bases, with 7 bases left between them. The CDR3 has 11 residues. Germline CDR1 is MNHEY and CDR2 is SVGAGI. The chain's CDR3 is CASSRGDTQYF. In nucleotides, the CDR3 is TGTGCCAGCAGCCGCGGGGATACGCAGTATTTT.

This clone was picked up one time. The V gene is TRBV29-1, the J gene TRBJ2-3, with 13 bases fitting TRBD2. Germline V gene lookup returns CDR1 SQVTM and CDR2 ANQGSEA. V lost 5 bases, J lost 3 bases, and 5 bases stayed unmatched. The CDR3 extends over 15 amino acids. The chain's CDR3 is CSVPQTSGGTDTQYF. DNA for the CDR3: TGCAGCGTTCCACAGACTAGCGGGGGGACAGATACGCAGTATTTT.

The chain carries TRBV30 and TRBJ1-1; a possible D gene is TRBD1 (5 bases). In germline, CDR1 is GTSNPN, CDR2 SVGIG (reference sequence). The length of the CDR3 is 13 residues. Trimming shortened V by 1 base and J by 4 bases, and 10 bases separated the two germline ends. DNA of the CDR3: TGTGCCTGGAGTGGGCAGGGAGTCACTGAAGCTTTCTTT. Its translation: CAWSGQGVTEAFF.

This clone was counted between two and nine times. The rearrangement links TRBV29-1 to TRBJ2-5; 11 bases fit TRBD1. In germline, CDR1 is SQVTM, CDR2 ANQGSEA. The CDR3 totals 15 residues. V lost 2 bases, J lost 5 bases, and 7 bases stayed unmatched. CDR3 loop: CSVESWTGGAETQYF. In DNA form, the CDR3 reads TGCAGCGTTGAAAGTTGGACAGGGGGCGCGGAGACCCAGTACTTC.

V usage is TRBV12-5 and J usage is TRBJ1-2; D unclear. Looked up from germline, CDR1 is LGHNT and CDR2 is FRNRAP. This CDR3 contains 13 residues. Trimming took off 1 base at V and 5 bases at J, with 8 bases between the two ends. The DNA of the CDR3 is TGTGCTAGTGGTTTGGCCACAAGTTATGGCTACACCTTC. Amino acids: CASGLATSYGYTF.

The chain carries TRBV7-2 and TRBJ2-7, with 10 bases matching TRBD2. V was pared by 6 bases and J by 2 bases, with 10 bases of the junction left unmatched. CDR3 length equals 16 residues. Germline values: CDR1 SGHTA, CDR2 FQGNSA. The CDR3 bases are TGTGCCAGCAGGGCTGGTTGGAGCGGGGGGGCCTACGAGCAGTACTTC. This codes for CASRAGWSGGAYEQYF.

This clone appeared once. For the CDR3, the DNA is TGCAGCGTGTCGGCACGGAACACTGAAGCTTTCTTT. Its protein product is CSVSARNTEAFF. This chain links TRBV29-1 with TRBJ1-1; no clear D gene. The CDR3 totals 12 residues. Germline loops: CDR1 SQVTM, CDR2 ANQGSEA. V lost 6 bases to trimming and J lost 1 base, with 9 bases between them.

The chain recombines TRBV30 with TRBJ1-2; 7 positions match TRBD1. In germline, CDR1 is GTSNPN, CDR2 SVGIG (reference sequence). The CDR3 is 12 residues long. Unmatched junction bases numbered 1, after V lost 5 bases and J lost 1 base. DNA of the CDR3: TGTGCCTGGGGGACAGTTAACTATGGCTACACCTTC. The encoded protein is CAWGTVNYGYTF.

This chain's CDR3 is CASSLARGPYEQYF. CDR3 in DNA: TGTGCCAGCAGTTTAGCGCGGGGGCCCTACGAGCAGTACTTC. The chain is built from TRBV27 and TRBJ2-7, with a possible D match to TRBD2 (7 bases). Trimming left V 2 bases short and J 2 bases short, with 10 bases between. CDR1 MNHEY and CDR2 SMNVEV come from the germline V gene (reference sequence). CDR3 size: 14 residues.

The CDR3 bases are TGCGCCAGCAGCCAGCTCCGGGTTAGTGGGTCCTACGAGCAGTACTTC. It codes for CASSQLRVSGSYEQYF. This chain uses TRBV4-1 with TRBJ2-7; D is unclear. The CDR3 runs to 16 residues. Trimming shortened V by 3 bases and J by 1 base, and 16 bases separated the two germline ends. Per germline, CDR1 MGHRA and CDR2 YSYEKL.

The V call is TRBV27, the J call TRBJ1-6; the D is unclear. CDR3 size: 16 residues. V gave up 5 bases and J gave up 0 bases, with 11 bases separating them. CDR1 is MNHEY and CDR2 is SMNVEV in the germline V gene (reference sequence). CDR3 coding DNA: TGTGCCAGCAGTCACGGACGGAGCTCCTATAATTCACCCCTCCACTTT. It specifies CASSHGRSSYNSPLHF.

J is TRBJ1-2 and V is TRBV29-1, with unresolved D. Trimming took off 4 bases at V and 3 bases at J, with 6 bases between the two ends. Germline V gene data show CDR1 as SQVTM and CDR2 as ANQGSEA. There are 11 residues in the CDR3. CDR3 sequence (DNA): TGCAGCGTTGGGGCAGACTATGGCTACACCTTC. It translates to CSVGADYGYTF.

The chain couples TRBV27 to TRBJ2-7; D gene unclear. V lost 4 bases to trimming and J lost 5 bases, with 21 bases between them. CDR1 and CDR2 (germline): MNHEY, SMNVEV (reference sequence). The CDR3 loop spans 16 amino acids. CDR3 in amino acids: CASSSPLKGAQDEQYF. The CDR3 nucleotides read TGTGCCAGCAGTTCTCCTCTAAAGGGTGCCCAGGACGAGCAGTACTTC.

The CDR3 bases are TGCAGCGTCCTCGAACTAACGCAGTATTTT. Amino acids: CSVLELTQYF. The V call is TRBV29-1, the J call TRBJ2-3, with D hard to call. V was pared by 6 bases and J by 9 bases, with 10 bases between. The CDR3 runs 10 residues. CDR1 is SQVTM and CDR2 is ANQGSEA in the germline V gene.

A note on this clone: At one end, the junction sequence differs from germline, possibly due to a read error. This chain joins TRBV15 and TRBJ2-5; 8 bases align to TRBD1. The CDR3 is 12 amino acids. Germline V gene lookup returns CDR1 LNHNV and CDR2 YYDKDF (reference sequence). The CDR3 DNA reads as TGTGCCACCAGCAGAGCCGACAGGGGAGCAAACTTC. As protein: CATSRADRGANF.

This clone appeared a few times. This rearrangement joins TRBV18 to TRBJ1-1; TRBD1 matches at 8 bases. V was pared by 4 bases and J by 1 base, with 5 bases of the junction left unmatched. The CDR3 is 15 residues long. The germline gives CDR1 KGHSH, CDR2 LQKENI. CDR3 region: CASSLPGTGNTEAFF. The CDR3 coding sequence is TGTGCCAGCTCACTTCCCGGGACAGGGAACACTGAAGCTTTCTTT.

The CDR3 here is CASKPGQGAGGYTF. The CDR3, as DNA: TGTGCCAGCAAACCGGGACAGGGGGCCGGTGGCTACACCTTC. The chain has TRBV27 and TRBJ1-2; 12 bases agree with TRBD1. V was clipped by 7 bases and J by 7 bases; unmatched bases: 7. The length of the CDR3 is 14 residues. Germline CDR1 MNHEY, CDR2 SMNVEV (reference sequence).

This chain joins TRBV29-1 and TRBJ2-5; 9 nucleotides match TRBD2. From germline, CDR1 is SQVTM and CDR2 ANQGSEA. CDR3 size: 16 residues. With 0 bases clipped from V and 7 bases from J, the junction kept 12 bases outside the gene matches. Written as DNA, the CDR3 is TGCAGCGTTGAAGACTTCCCCAAGGAACTAGCGGGGACCCAGTACTTC. The encoded protein is CSVEDFPKELAGTQYF. The full variable domain, its missing parts supplied by reference TRBV29-1 and TRBJ2-5, is SAVISQKPSRDICQRGTSLTIQCQVDSQVTMMFWYRQQPGQSLTLIATANQGSEATYESGFVIDKFPISRPNLTFSTLTVSNMSPEDSSIYLCSVEDFPKELAGTQYFGPGTRLLVL.

The V gene is TRBV20-1, the J gene TRBJ2-2; no clear D gene. Germline CDR1 reads DFQATT; CDR2 reads SNEGSKA (reference sequence). The CDR3 runs to 11 residues. V lost 4 bases and J 8 bases, leaving 8 bases between the germline ends. CDR3 sequence: CSAILAGELFF. CDR3 in DNA: TGCAGTGCTATTTTAGCTGGGGAGCTGTTTTTT.

The rearrangement joins TRBV6-5 to TRBJ2-7, with D tentatively TRBD2 (6 bases). V lost 3 bases, J lost 2 bases, and 8 bases lay in between. CDR1 and CDR2 from the germline V gene are MNHEY and SVGAGI. The CDR3 runs 13 residues. CDR3 bases: TGTGCCAGCAGTTATGAGCGGGCCTACGAGCAGTACTTC. Amino acid sequence: CASSYERAYEQYF.

This clone was counted a few times. V and J are TRBV2 and TRBJ2-2; D remains ambiguous. The CDR3 is 15 residues long. Germline values: CDR1 SNHLY, CDR2 FYNNEI. Trimming shortened V by 7 bases and J by 4 bases, and 16 bases separated the two germline ends. The CDR3 is CASTTQSRVTGELFF. In nucleotides, the CDR3 is TGTGCCAGCACCACACAGAGTCGAGTCACCGGGGAGCTGTTTTTT. Together with reference TRBV2 and TRBJ2-2, the CDR3 gives the full variable domain: EPEVTQTPSHQVTQMGQEVILRCVPISNHLYFYWYRQILGQKVEFLVSFYNNEISEKSEIFDDQFSVERPDGSNFTLKIRSTKLEDSAMYFCASTTQSRVTGELFFGEGSRLTVL.

The chain carries TRBV5-1 and TRBJ1-3; TRBD1 might be the D (6 bases). This CDR3 contains 15 residues. Trimming pared 0 bases from V and 4 bases from J, leaving 11 bases between. Germline V gives CDR1 SGHRS, CDR2 YFSETQ. The CDR3 DNA is TGCGCCAGCAGCTTGGGGAGGACAGTCGGAAACACCATATATTTT. Translating gives CASSLGRTVGNTIYF.

Only a few counts were recorded for this clone. This sequence joins TRBV19 and TRBJ1-4, with D tentatively TRBD1 (6 bases). V was clipped by 8 bases and J by 3 bases, with 16 bases between them. This CDR3 comprises 15 residues. CDR1 and CDR2 (germline): LNHDA, SQIVND (reference sequence). The CDR3 coding sequence is TGTGCCAGTGCTCAAGGGGGTTCGCCTAATGAAAAACTGTTTTTT. Translation: CASAQGGSPNEKLFF.

This clone turned up a few times. The V call is TRBV20-1, the J call TRBJ2-7; D uncertain. V was cut by 7 bases and J by 4 bases, with 11 bases left in between. The germline V gene has CDR1 DFQATT and CDR2 SNEGSKA (reference sequence). This CDR3 spans 11 amino acids. CDR3 bases: TGCAGTGTAATCCGGCAGTACGAGCAGTACTTC. It yields the protein CSVIRQYEQYF.

This clone was observed a few times. V is TRBV27 and J is TRBJ2-5, with D tentatively TRBD2 (7 bases). V was trimmed by 2 bases and J by 4 bases, leaving 11 bases between them. Germline lookup yields CDR1 MNHEY and CDR2 SMNVEV (reference sequence). The CDR3 runs to 14 residues. The DNA for the CDR3 is TGTGCCAGCAGTTTAGCGGGGGCCCCAGAGACCCAGTACTTC. Protein product: CASSLAGAPETQYF.

V and J are TRBV7-2 and TRBJ2-1; unclear D gene. Germline assignment: CDR1 SGHTA and CDR2 FQGNSA. CDR3 length: 12 amino acids. The ends were cut back, 3 bases at V and 6 bases at J, with 6 bases in the middle. For the CDR3, the DNA is TGTGCCAGCAGCTTCTTCCGCAATGAGCAGTTCTTC. It codes for CASSFFRNEQFF.

This chain connects TRBV9 to TRBJ2-3; the match to TRBD2 covers 10 bases. V lost 0 bases, J lost 6 bases, and 4 bases stayed unmatched. From germline, CDR1 is SGDLS and CDR2 YYNGEE. There are 15 residues in the CDR3. The DNA of the CDR3 is TGTGCCAGCAGCGTAGTTAGCGGGGGGAGGGATACGCAGTATTTT. Amino acids: CASSVVSGGRDTQYF. Together with reference TRBV9 and TRBJ2-3, the CDR3 gives the full variable domain: DSGVTQTPKHLITATGQRVTLRCSPRSGDLSVYWYQQSLDQGLQFLIQYYNGEERAKGNILERFSAQQFPDLHSELNLSSLELGDSALYFCASSVVSGGRDTQYFGPGTRLTVL.